This T cell receptor beta chain was sequenced in a study of OX40 agonist ivuxolimab in advanced cancers. Study in general: Those enrolled were roughly 85% male, with a mean age of around 60 years and ages from about 20 to 85.

Notes on the study in general: Clonal expansion by week 6 occurred in CD4+ and CD8+ blood T cells (at 0.1 to 3.0 mg/kg). A proportion of nonresponders additionally exhibited low normalized T-cell clonal expansion.

Only in-frame clones appear in the TCRdb table, and some are missing; sequencing was by immunoSEQ multiplex PCR. The table lists some 64,000 clones, approximately 88% of them singletons. On this clone itself: The antigen remains undetermined.

V gave up 1 base and J gave up 3 bases, with 10 bases separating them. The CDR3 is made up of 15 amino acids. Germline V gene data show CDR1 as SGHTA and CDR2 as FQGNSA. The source was CD4+ or CD8+ T cells sorted from blood, collected in a trial of the OX40 agonist ivuxolimab. The clonotype comes from an adult with an advanced solid tumor such as melanoma, head and neck, liver or kidney cancer. The chain uses TRBV7-2 and TRBJ2-1; D remains ambiguous. CDR3 amino acids: CASSLDQSYYNEQFF. CDR3 sequence (DNA): TGTGCCAGCAGCTTAGATCAAAGTTACTACAATGAGCAGTTCTTC.